This T cell receptor (beta chain) was identified during a study of shared clonotypes between healthy human individuals. Only CD45RO-negative cells positively selected for CCR7 counted as naive CD8 cells, so terminally differentiated effector memory CD45RA+ cells were excluded. The assay was immunoSEQ multiplex PCR, and TCRdb's table has in-frame clones only and misses some. In the table there are about 2,200,000 clones, about 92% of which are singletons. This clone was counted once. Sequencing used naive CD8+ T cells from PBMCs. The source is a man younger than 35 in good health. Some clones in this sample may be carry-over from other donors' samples.

The CDR3 loop is CASSRDRDIGANVLTF. The DNA for the CDR3 is TGTGCCAGCTCAAGGGACAGAGACATCGGGGCCAACGTCCTGACTTTC. The chain combines TRBV18 with TRBJ2-6; TRBD1 agrees at 7 bases. The CDR3 covers 16 residues. The junction had 8 bases not matched to a gene; V was cut back by 5 bases and J by 4 bases. Germline V gene sequence: CDR1 KGHSH, CDR2 LQKENI.